Following are 14 T cell receptor beta chains from one sample sequenced in a study of type 1 regulatory T cells (dated by TCRdb to about 2021). TCRdb names Illumina MiSeq as the instrument used. TCRdb reanalyzed the raw reads on its own, using fastp at Q25 for trimming and MiXCR for clone calling, and kept in-frame beta chains. Entries are consolidated by CDR3 protein sequence, retaining the most common genes and DNA. The sample table holds roughly 65,000 distinct CDR3 sequences, of which more than 45% were seen once. The ten top clones hold more than 2% of the sample. No antigens are known for them. Sequencing was carried out using cultured non-Tr1 T cells, either the whole culture or a sorted T cell fraction (not recorded which). The cell subset or site label of this sample denotes: non-Tr1 population from the T-allo10 product. The receptors derive from a human donor in good health.

The chain links TRBV5-1 to TRBJ1-2; possibly TRBD1 for D (5 bases). Germline CDR1 is SGHRS and CDR2 is YFSETQ. Trimming took 1 base from V and 6 from J, leaving 16 bases between them. This CDR3 contains 15 residues. CDR3 DNA sequence: TGCGCCAGCAGCTTGAGTGGCAGGGAAGGAGATGGCTACACCTTC. It translates to CASSLSGREGDGYTF. Filled out from reference TRBV5-1 and TRBJ1-2, the complete variable domain reads KAGVTQTPRYLIKTRGQQVTLSCSPISGHRSVSWYQQTPGQGLQFLFEYFSETQRNKGNFPGRFSGRQFSNSRSEMNVSTLELGDSALYLCASSLSGREGDGYTFGSGTRLTVV.

This clonotype was found a few times. The gene calls are TRBV7-2 and TRBJ2-1; D is tentatively TRBD1 or TRBD2 (5 bases each). Germline CDR1 is SGHTA and CDR2 is FQGNSA. The CDR3 length is 16 residues. Trimming left V 1 base short and J 5 bases short, with 15 bases between. The CDR3 spells CASSLGLWDGNNEQFF. The DNA for the CDR3 is TGTGCCAGCAGCTTAGGTCTTTGGGACGGCAACAATGAGCAGTTCTTC.

This chain uses TRBV12-3 or TRBV12-4 with TRBJ2-7; D is perhaps TRBD2 (7 bases). This CDR3 spans 16 amino acids. Trimming took off 5 bases at V and 5 bases at J, with 22 bases between the two ends. CDR3 coding DNA: TGTGCCAGCAGTCCAGGGGTAGGGGGGGGGCTAGACGAGCAGTACTTC. This gives the protein CASSPGVGGGLDEQYF.

This clonotype was seen just once. The chain uses TRBV5-1 and TRBJ1-2, with D uncertain. The CDR3 covers 16 residues. Germline V CDR1 and CDR2: SGHRS, YFSETQ. The V and J ends lost 0 bases and 8 bases respectively, with 20 bases between them. Here the CDR3 DNA reads TGCGCCAGCAGCTTGGAACCGGCAGCTTCAACTGGGGGCTACACCTTC. Translating it yields CASSLEPAASTGGYTF.

The rearrangement joins TRBV7-2 to TRBJ2-7; 7 bases map to TRBD2. The V gene's germline CDR1 is SGHTA and CDR2 FQGNSA. The V and J ends lost 4 bases and 1 base, in that order; junction bases with no gene match: 7. The CDR3 runs to 15 residues. DNA for the CDR3: TGTGCCAGCAGCTCACGACTAGCTACGTCCTACGAGCAGTACTTC. This translates into CASSSRLATSYEQYF.

This chain connects TRBV7-2 to TRBJ2-5, with unresolved D. Germline CDR1 and CDR2: SGHTA and FQGNSA. Trimming stripped 3 bases from V and 4 bases from J, with 6 bases between. The CDR3 spans 12 residues. The DNA of the CDR3 is TGTGCCAGCAGCTTTGGTCGAGAGACCCAGTACTTC. Its translation is CASSFGRETQYF.

This rearrangement joins TRBV5-6 to TRBJ2-2, with D possibly being TRBD1 (5 bases). The CDR3 loop spans 16 amino acids. CDR1 is SGHDT and CDR2 is YYEEEE in the germline V gene. V was cut by 0 bases and J by 2 bases, with 11 bases left in between. Written as DNA, the CDR3 is TGTGCCAGCAGCTTGGGGGTGACAGACAACACCGGGGAGCTGTTTTTT. It yields the protein CASSLGVTDNTGELFF.

The chain has TRBV7-8 and TRBJ2-5; 10 bases map to TRBD2. The CDR3 contains 15 residues. Germline V gene data show CDR1 as SGHVS and CDR2 as FQNEAQ. The V gene end was trimmed by 4 bases and the J gene end by 5 bases; junction bases not matched to a gene: 7. The CDR3 here is CASSWASGGRETQYF. The DNA of the CDR3 is TGTGCCAGCAGCTGGGCTAGCGGGGGTCGCGAGACCCAGTACTTC. The whole variable domain, remainder taken from reference TRBV7-8 and TRBJ2-5, is GAGVSQSPRYKVAKRGQDVALRCDPISGHVSLFWYQQALGQGPEFLTYFQNEAQLDKSGLPSDRFFAERPEGSVSTLKIQRTQQEDSAVYLCASSWASGGRETQYFGPGTRLLVL.

As for this clonotype: No conserved phenylalanine or tryptophan is present at the end of the CDR3, so a read error is the likely explanation. The CDR3 coding sequence is TGTGCCAGCACACCCAGTACTCAAGAGACCCAGTACCTC. Protein: CASTPSTQETQYL. The chain has TRBV6-1 and TRBJ2-5; unclear D gene. V was shortened by 7 bases and J by 2 bases, with 11 bases between the two germline ends. This CDR3 has 13 amino acids. The germline V gene encodes CDR1 MNHNS and CDR2 SASEGT.

This chain joins TRBV12-3 or TRBV12-4 and TRBJ2-3; D possibly corresponds to TRBD1 (5 bases). The CDR3 extends over 15 amino acids. V was clipped by 6 bases and J by 1 base, with 14 bases between them. The CDR3 loop reads CASSPGRVGTDTQYF. The DNA of the CDR3 is TGTGCCAGCAGCCCCGGCAGGGTCGGCACAGATACGCAGTATTTT.

The chain joins TRBV30 to TRBJ1-1, with a tentative D call TRBD1 (6 bases). The CDR3 spans 14 residues. CDR1 and CDR2 (germline): GTSNPN, SVGIG (reference sequence). Trimming left V 0 bases short and J 4 bases short, with 12 bases between. The CDR3 here is CAWSVGGSATEAFF. The CDR3 coding sequence is TGTGCCTGGAGTGTAGGGGGTAGCGCCACTGAAGCTTTCTTT.

The chain carries TRBV20-1 and TRBJ1-3; D gene ambiguous. This CDR3 has 15 amino acids. V lost 0 bases and J 7 bases, leaving 16 bases between the germline ends. Germline CDR1 reads DFQATT; CDR2 reads SNEGSKA (reference sequence). CDR3 sequence reads: CSARDPGRWGNTIYF. The CDR3 DNA follows: TGCAGTGCTAGAGATCCAGGCCGTTGGGGTAACACCATATATTTT.

This clonotype was picked up a small number of times. CDR3 amino acids: CASSFSPSFRSEQYF. CDR3 bases: TGTGCCAGCAGCTTTAGCCCCTCCTTCAGAAGCGAGCAGTACTTC. The V gene is TRBV7-2, the J gene TRBJ2-7; no clear D. V gave up 3 bases and J gave up 6 bases, with 18 bases separating them. This CDR3 has 15 amino acids. Germline V gives CDR1 SGHTA, CDR2 FQGNSA.

This clonotype has only a few counts. In DNA, the CDR3 is TGTGCCAGCAGTCCGGGGGGACAGGGGGCGAATGGCTACACCTTC. Translated, it gives CASSPGGQGANGYTF. This chain connects TRBV27 to TRBJ1-2; 12 nucleotides align to TRBD1. The CDR3 spans 15 residues. The junction had 7 bases not matched to a gene; V was cut back by 5 bases and J by 6 bases. Germline CDR1 and CDR2: MNHEY and SMNVEV (reference sequence).